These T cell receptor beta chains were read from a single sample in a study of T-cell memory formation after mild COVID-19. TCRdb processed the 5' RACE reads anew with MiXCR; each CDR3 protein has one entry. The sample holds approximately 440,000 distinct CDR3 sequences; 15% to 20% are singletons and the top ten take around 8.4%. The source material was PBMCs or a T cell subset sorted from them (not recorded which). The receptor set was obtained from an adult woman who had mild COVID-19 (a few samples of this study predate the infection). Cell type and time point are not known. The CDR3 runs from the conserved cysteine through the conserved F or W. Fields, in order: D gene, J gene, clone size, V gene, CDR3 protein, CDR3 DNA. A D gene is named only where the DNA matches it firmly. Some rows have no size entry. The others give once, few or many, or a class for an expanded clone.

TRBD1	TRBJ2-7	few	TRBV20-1	CSARTGDSYEQYF	TGCAGTGCTAGGACAGGGGATTCCTACGAGCAGTACTTC
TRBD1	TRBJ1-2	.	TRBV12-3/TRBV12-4	CASSHGTARYGYTF	TGTGCCAGCAGTCATGGGACAGCTCGCTATGGCTACACCTTC
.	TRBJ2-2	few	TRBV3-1	CASSKNTGELFF	TGTGCCAGCAGCAAGAACACCGGGGAGCTGTTTTTT
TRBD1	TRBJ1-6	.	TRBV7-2	CASSFGTVNSPLHF	TGTGCCAGCAGCTTCGGGACAGTCAACTCACCCCTCCACTTT
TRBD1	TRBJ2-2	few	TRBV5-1	CASSSGTDNTGELFF	TGCGCCAGCAGCTCCGGGACAGATAACACCGGGGAGCTGTTTTTT
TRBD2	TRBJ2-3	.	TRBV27	CASSLSWVAGSTDTQYF	TGTGCCAGCAGTTTATCGTGGGTAGCGGGGTCCACAGATACGCAGTATTTT
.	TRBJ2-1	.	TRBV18	CASSPPDVRAGNEQFF	TGTGCCAGCTCACCACCGGACGTGCGGGCTGGGAATGAGCAGTTCTTC
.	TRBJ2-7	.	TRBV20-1	CSARDERVRGEQYF	TGCAGTGCTAGAGATGAGAGGGTTCGGGGCGAGCAGTACTTC
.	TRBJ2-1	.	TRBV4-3	CASSQEYPYNEQFF	TGCGCCAGCAGCCAAGAGTATCCGTACAATGAGCAGTTCTTC
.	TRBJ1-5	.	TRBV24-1	CATSDALGNSNQPQHF	TGTGCCACCAGTGATGCCTTAGGAAATAGCAATCAGCCCCAGCATTTT
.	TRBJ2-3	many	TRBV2	CAGRNRAWGTDTQYF	TGTGCCGGCAGGAACAGGGCGTGGGGCACAGATACGCAGTATTTT
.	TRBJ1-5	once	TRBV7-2	CASSSSPVSQPQHF	TGTGCCAGCAGCTCGTCCCCGGTCTCGCAGCCCCAGCATTTT
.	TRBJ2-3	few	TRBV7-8	CASSLEGRARTDTQYF	TGTGCCAGCAGCTTAGAGGGCAGGGCACGCACAGATACGCAGTATTTT
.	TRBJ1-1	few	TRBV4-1	CASSRFEGNTEAFF	TGCGCCAGCAGCCGCTTCGAGGGGAACACTGAAGCTTTCTTT
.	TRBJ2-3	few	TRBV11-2	CAERRGESIMDTQYF	TGTGCAGAAAGAAGGGGGGAGAGCATAATGGATACGCAGTATTTT
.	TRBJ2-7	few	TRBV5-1	CASSLVSGNDEQYF	TGCGCCAGCAGCTTGGTGTCGGGAAACGACGAGCAGTACTTC
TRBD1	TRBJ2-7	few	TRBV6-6	CASSYEDRQGPYEQYF	TGTGCCAGCAGTTACGAGGACAGGCAGGGACCCTACGAGCAGTACTTC
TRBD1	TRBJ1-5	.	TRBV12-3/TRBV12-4	CASIDRVWNQPQHF	TGTGCCAGCATAGACAGGGTCTGGAATCAGCCCCAGCATTTT
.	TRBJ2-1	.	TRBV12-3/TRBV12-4	CASSSYYGRYNEQFF	TGTGCCAGCAGTTCTTACTACGGGCGCTACAATGAGCAGTTCTTC
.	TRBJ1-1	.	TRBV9	CASSESVGRGNTEAFF	TGTGCCAGCAGCGAGTCGGTTGGCAGGGGAAACACTGAAGCTTTCTTT
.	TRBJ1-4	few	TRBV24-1	CATSAEGRQRNEKLFF	TGTGCCACCAGTGCCGAGGGCCGACAGCGCAATGAAAAACTGTTTTTT
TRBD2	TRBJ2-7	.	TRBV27	CASRLAGFSYEQYF	TGTGCCAGCCGACTAGCGGGGTTCTCCTACGAGCAGTACTTC
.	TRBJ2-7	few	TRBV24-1	CATSAPESYEQYF	TGTGCCACCAGTGCCCCAGAGTCCTACGAGCAGTACTTC
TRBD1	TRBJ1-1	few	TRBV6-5	CASRVPGGRKTEAFF	TGTGCCAGCAGAGTACCAGGGGGGCGAAAAACTGAAGCTTTCTTT
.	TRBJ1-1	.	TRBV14	CASSYEGVAREAFF	TGTGCCAGCAGCTACGAAGGTGTCGCACGTGAAGCTTTCTTT
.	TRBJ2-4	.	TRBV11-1	CASSLVRDIQYF	TGTGCCAGCAGCTTAGTACGGGACATTCAGTACTTC
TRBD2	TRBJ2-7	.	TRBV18	CASSPPGREEQYF	TGTGCCAGCTCACCACCAGGGAGGGAAGAGCAGTACTTC
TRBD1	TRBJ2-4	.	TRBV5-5	CASSRTGKLGNIQYF	TGTGCCAGCAGCCGGACAGGGAAGCTTGGAAACATTCAGTACTTC
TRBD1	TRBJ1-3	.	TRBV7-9	CASRSGGQGNTIYF	TGTGCCAGCCGTTCAGGGGGGCAAGGAAACACCATATATTTT